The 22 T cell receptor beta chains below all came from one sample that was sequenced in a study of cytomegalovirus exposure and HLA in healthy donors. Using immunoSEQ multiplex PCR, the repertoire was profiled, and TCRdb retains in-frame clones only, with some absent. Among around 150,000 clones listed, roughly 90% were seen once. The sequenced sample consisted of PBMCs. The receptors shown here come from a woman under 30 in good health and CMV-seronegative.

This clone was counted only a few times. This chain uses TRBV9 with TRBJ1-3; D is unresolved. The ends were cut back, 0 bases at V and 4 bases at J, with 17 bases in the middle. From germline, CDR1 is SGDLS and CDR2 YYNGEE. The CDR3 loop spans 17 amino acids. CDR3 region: CASSVEVDANAGNTIYF. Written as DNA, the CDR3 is TGTGCCAGCAGCGTAGAAGTCGATGCTAACGCCGGAAACACCATATATTTT.

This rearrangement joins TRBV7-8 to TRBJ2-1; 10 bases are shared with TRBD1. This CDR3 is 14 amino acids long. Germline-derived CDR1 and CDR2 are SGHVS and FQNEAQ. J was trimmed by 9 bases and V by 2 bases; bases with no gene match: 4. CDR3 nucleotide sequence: TGTGCCAGCAGCTTAACGACAGGGGGCGTTGAGCAGTTCTTC. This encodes CASSLTTGGVEQFF.

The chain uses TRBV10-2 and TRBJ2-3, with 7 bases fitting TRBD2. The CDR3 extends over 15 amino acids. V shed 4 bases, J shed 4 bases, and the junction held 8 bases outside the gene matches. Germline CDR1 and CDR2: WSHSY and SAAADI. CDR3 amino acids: CASSGTGGAADTQYF. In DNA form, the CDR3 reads TGCGCCAGCAGTGGAACGGGAGGCGCCGCAGATACGCAGTATTTT.

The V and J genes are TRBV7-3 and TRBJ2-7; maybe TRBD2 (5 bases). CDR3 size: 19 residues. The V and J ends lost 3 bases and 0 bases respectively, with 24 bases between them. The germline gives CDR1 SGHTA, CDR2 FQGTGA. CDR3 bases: TGTGCCAGCAGCTTCCCAGAGATCGGGGTGAATAATAGCTCCTACGAGCAGTACTTC. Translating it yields CASSFPEIGVNNSSYEQYF.

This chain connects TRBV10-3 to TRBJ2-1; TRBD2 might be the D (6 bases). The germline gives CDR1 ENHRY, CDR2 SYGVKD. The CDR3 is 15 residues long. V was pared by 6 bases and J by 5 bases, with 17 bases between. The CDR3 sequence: CAIRPIDRRDNEQFF. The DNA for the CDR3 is TGTGCCATCAGGCCGATAGATAGGAGGGACAATGAGCAGTTCTTC.

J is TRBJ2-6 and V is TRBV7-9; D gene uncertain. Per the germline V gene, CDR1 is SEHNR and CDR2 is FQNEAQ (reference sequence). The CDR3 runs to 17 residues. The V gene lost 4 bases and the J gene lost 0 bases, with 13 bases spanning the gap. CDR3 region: CASSSNLLLSGANVLTF. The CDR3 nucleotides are TGTGCCAGCAGCTCCAACCTTCTACTCTCTGGGGCCAACGTCCTGACTTTC.

CDR3 in DNA: TGCGCCAGCAGCCAAGATACGGGGGGCGCCCCTCATTACGAGCAGTACTTC. This translates into CASSQDTGGAPHYEQYF. The chain employs TRBV4-3 and TRBJ2-7, with D tentatively TRBD2 (7 bases). CDR3 length equals 17 residues. CDR1 and CDR2 from the germline V gene are LGHNA and YSLEER. V shed 0 bases and J shed 4 bases, with 19 bases lying between them.

The CDR3 spells CASSTPGTDARNEKLFF. The CDR3 nucleotides are TGCGCCAGCAGTACTCCCGGGACAGACGCTCGGAATGAAAAACTGTTTTTT. J is TRBJ1-4 and V is TRBV10-2, with 7 bases lining up with TRBD1. The junction had 14 bases not matched to a gene; V was cut back by 5 bases and J by 5 bases. CDR1 and CDR2 (germline): WSHSY, SAAADI. This CDR3 has 17 residues.

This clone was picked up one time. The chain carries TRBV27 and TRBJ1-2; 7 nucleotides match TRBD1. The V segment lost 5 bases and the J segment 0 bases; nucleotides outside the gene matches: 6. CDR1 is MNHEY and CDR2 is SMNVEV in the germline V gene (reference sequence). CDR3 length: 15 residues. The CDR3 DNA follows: TGTGCCAGCAGTCCTCGGGACAGAACTAACTATGGCTACACCTTC. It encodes CASSPRDRTNYGYTF.

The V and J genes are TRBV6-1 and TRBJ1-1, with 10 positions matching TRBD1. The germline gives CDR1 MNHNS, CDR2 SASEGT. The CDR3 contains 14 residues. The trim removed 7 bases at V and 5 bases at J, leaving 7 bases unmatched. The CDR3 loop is CASIEDRGRTEAFF. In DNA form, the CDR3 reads TGTGCCAGCATCGAAGACAGGGGGCGAACTGAAGCTTTCTTT.

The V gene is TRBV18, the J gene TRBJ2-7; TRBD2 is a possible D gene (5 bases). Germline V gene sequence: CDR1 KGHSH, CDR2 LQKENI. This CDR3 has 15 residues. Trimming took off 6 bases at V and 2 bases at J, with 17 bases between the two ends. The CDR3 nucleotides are TGTGCCAGCTCCCCAGTCTCGGGCGGGCCCTACGAGCAGTACTTC. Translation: CASSPVSGGPYEQYF. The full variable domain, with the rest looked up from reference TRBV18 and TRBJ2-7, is NAGVMQNPRHLVRRRGQEARLRCSPMKGHSHVYWYRQLPEEGLKFMVYLQKENIIDESGMPKERFSAEFPKEGPSILRIQQVVRGDSAAYFCASSPVSGGPYEQYFGPGTRLTVT.

CDR3 DNA sequence: TGTGCCAGCAGCCAAGCACAGGGGAATAACTATGGCTACACCTTC. It specifies CASSQAQGNNYGYTF. V usage is TRBV4-2 and J usage is TRBJ1-2, with TRBD1 identical over 7 bases. CDR1 is LGHNA, CDR2 YNFKEQ, per germline. Trimming removed 1 base from V and 1 base from J; junction bases left unmatched: 3. CDR3 length: 15 amino acids.

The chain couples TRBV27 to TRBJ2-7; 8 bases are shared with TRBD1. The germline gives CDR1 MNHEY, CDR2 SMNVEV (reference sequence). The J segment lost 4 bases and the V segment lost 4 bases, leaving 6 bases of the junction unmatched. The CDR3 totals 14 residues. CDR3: CASSSRGQGYEQYF. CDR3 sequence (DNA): TGTGCCAGCAGTTCCCGAGGACAGGGTTACGAGCAGTACTTC.

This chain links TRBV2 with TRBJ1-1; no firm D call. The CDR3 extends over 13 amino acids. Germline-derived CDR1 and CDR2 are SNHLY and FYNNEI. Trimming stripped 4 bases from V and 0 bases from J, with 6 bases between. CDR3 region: CASSVGVNTEAFF. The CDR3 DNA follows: TGTGCCAGCAGTGTCGGGGTGAACACTGAAGCTTTCTTT.

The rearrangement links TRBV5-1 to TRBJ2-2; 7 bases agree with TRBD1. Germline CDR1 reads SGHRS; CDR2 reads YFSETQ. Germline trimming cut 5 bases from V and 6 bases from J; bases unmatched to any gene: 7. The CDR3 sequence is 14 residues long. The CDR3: CASRPAQGAGELFF. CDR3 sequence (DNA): TGCGCCAGCAGACCTGCCCAGGGGGCCGGGGAGCTGTTTTTT.

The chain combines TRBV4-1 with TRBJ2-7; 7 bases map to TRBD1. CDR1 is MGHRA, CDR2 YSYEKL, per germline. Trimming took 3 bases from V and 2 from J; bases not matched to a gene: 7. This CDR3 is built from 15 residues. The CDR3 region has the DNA TGCGCCAGCAGCCAGCGAGAAGGGGGCCCCTACGAGCAGTACTTC. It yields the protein CASSQREGGPYEQYF.

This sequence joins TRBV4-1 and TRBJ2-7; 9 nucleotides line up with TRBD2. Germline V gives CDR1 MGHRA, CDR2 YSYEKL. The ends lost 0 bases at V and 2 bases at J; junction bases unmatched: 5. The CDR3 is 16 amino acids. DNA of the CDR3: TGCGCCAGCAGCCAAGATCCGACTAGCGGAACCTACGAGCAGTACTTC. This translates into CASSQDPTSGTYEQYF.

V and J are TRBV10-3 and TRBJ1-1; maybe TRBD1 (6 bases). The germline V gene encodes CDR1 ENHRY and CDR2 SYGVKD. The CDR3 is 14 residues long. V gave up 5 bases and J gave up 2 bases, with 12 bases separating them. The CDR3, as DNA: TGTGCCATCAGTTGGGACACAACAAACACTGAAGCTTTCTTT. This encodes CAISWDTTNTEAFF.

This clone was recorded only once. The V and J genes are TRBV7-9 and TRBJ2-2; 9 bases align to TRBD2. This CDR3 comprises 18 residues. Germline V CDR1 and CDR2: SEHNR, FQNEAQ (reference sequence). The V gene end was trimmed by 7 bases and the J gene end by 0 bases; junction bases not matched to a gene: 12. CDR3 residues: CASTTTSGGPANTGELFF. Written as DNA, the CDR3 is TGTGCCAGCACCACGACTAGCGGTGGCCCCGCGAACACCGGGGAGCTGTTTTTT.

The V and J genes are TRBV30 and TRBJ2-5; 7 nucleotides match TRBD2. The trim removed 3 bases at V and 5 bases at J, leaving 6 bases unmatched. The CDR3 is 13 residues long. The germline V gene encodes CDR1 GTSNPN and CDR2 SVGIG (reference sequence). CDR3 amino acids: CAWSPQGGETQYF. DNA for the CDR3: TGTGCCTGGAGCCCCCAGGGAGGGGAGACCCAGTACTTC.

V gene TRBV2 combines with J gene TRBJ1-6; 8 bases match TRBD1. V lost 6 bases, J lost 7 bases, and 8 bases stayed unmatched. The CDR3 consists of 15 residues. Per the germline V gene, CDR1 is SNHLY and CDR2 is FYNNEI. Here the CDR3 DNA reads TGTGCCAGCAGAAGCCCGGACAGGGTAAATTCACCCCTCCACTTT. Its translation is CASRSPDRVNSPLHF.

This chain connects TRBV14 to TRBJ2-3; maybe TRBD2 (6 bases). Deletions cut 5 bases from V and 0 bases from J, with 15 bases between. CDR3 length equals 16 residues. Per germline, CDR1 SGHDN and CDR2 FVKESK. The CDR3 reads CASSFSRRESTDTQYF. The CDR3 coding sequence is TGTGCCAGCAGCTTTTCACGGCGGGAAAGCACAGATACGCAGTATTTT.